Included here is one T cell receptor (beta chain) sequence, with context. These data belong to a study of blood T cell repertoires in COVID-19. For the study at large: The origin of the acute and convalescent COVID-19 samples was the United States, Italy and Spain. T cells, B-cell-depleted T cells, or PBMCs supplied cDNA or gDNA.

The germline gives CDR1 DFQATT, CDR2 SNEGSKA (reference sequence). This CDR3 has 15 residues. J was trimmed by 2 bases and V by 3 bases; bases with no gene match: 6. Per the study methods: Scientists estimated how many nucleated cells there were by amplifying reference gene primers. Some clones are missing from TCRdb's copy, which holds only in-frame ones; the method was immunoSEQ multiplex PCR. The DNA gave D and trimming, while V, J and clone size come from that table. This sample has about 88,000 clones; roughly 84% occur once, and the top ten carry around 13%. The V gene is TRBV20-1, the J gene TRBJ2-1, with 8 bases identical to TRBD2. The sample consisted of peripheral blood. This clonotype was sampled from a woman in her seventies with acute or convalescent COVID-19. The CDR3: CSASKTSDPYNEQFF. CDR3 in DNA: TGCAGTGCTAGTAAGACTAGCGACCCCTACAATGAGCAGTTCTTC.